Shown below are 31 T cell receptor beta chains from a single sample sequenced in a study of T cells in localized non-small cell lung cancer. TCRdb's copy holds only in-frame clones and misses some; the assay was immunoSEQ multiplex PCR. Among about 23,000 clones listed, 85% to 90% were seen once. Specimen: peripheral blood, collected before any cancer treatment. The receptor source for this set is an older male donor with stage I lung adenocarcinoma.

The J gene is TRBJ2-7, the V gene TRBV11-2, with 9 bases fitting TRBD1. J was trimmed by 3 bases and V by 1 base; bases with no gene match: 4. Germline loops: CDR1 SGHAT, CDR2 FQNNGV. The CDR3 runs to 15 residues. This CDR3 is CASSLATGGGYEQYF. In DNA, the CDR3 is TGTGCCAGCAGCTTAGCCACAGGGGGCGGCTACGAGCAGTACTTC.

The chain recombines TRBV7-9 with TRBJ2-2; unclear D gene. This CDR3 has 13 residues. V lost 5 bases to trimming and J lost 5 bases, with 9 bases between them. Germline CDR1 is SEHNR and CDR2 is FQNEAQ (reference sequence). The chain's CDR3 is CASSRARTGELFF. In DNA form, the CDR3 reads TGTGCCAGCAGCCGTGCGAGAACCGGGGAGCTGTTTTTT. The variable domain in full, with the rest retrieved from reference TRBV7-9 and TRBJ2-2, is DTGVSQNPRHKITKRGQNVTFRCDPISEHNRLYWYRQTLGQGPEFLTYFQNEAQLEKSRLLSDRFSAERPKGSFSTLEIQRTEQGDSAMYLCASSRARTGELFFGEGSRLTVL.

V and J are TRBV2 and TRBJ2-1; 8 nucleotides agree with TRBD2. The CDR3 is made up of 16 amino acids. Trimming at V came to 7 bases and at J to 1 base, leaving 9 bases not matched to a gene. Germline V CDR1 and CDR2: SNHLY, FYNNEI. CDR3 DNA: TGTGCCAGCAACGGGGGGGCTATTAGTTCCTACAATGAGCAGTTCTTC. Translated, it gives CASNGGAISSYNEQFF. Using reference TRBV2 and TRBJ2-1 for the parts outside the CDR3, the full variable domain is EPEVTQTPSHQVTQMGQEVILRCVPISNHLYFYWYRQILGQKVEFLVSFYNNEISEKSEIFDDQFSVERPDGSNFTLKIRSTKLEDSAMYFCASNGGAISSYNEQFFGPGTRLTVL.

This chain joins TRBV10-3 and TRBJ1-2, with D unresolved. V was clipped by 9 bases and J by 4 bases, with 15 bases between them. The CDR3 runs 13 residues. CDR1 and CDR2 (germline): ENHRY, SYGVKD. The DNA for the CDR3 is TGTGCCATGTCGGACCTAGCGGGCTATGGCTACACCTTC. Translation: CAMSDLAGYGYTF.

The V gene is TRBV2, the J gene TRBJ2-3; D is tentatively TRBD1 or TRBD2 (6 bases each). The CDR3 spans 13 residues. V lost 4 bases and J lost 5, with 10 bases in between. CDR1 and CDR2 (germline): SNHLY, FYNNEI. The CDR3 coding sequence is TGTGCCAGCAGTGGGGGGGCGGGAGATACGCAGTATTTT. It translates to CASSGGAGDTQYF.

The CDR3 nucleotides read TGCGCCAGCAGCTTGACACAGGGGAACACTGAAGCTTTCTTT. Translated, it gives CASSLTQGNTEAFF. V usage is TRBV5-1 and J usage is TRBJ1-1, with D possibly being TRBD1 (6 bases). Germline loops: CDR1 SGHRS, CDR2 YFSETQ. The CDR3 has 14 amino acids. Trimming removed 1 base at V and 1 base at J, with 8 bases between.

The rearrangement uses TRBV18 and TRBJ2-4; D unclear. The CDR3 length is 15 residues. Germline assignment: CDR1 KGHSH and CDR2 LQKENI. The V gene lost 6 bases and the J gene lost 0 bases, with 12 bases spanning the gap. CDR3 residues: CASSPSSVAKNIQYF. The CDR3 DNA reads TGTGCCAGCTCCCCTTCGTCAGTAGCCAAAAACATTCAGTACTTC.

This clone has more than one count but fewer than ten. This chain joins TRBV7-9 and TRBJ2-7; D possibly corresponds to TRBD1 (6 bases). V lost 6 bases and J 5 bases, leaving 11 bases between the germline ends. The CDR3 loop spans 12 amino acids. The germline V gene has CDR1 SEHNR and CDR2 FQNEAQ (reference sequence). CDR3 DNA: TGTGCCAGCAGTACAGGGTCCCACGAGCAGTACTTC. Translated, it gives CASSTGSHEQYF.

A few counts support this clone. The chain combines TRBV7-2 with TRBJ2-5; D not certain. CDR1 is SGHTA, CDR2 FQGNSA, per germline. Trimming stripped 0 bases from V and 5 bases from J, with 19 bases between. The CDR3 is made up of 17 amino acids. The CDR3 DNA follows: TGTGCCAGCAGCTTAGCAGGCGCCTCTTCCTCCGGGGAGACCCAGTACTTC. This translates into CASSLAGASSSGETQYF.

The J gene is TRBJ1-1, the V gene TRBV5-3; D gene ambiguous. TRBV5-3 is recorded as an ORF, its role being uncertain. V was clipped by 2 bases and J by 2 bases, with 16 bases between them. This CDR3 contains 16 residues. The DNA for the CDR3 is TGTGCCAGAAGCTTTTGGAACGGGAACGGAAACACTGAAGCTTTCTTT. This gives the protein CARSFWNGNGNTEAFF.

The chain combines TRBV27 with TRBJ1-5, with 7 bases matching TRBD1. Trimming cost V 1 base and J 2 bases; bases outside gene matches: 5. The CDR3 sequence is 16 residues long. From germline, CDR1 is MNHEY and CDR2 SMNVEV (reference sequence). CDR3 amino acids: CASSLFSGTGNQPQHF. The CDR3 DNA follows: TGTGCCAGCAGTTTATTCTCCGGGACAGGCAATCAGCCCCAGCATTTT.

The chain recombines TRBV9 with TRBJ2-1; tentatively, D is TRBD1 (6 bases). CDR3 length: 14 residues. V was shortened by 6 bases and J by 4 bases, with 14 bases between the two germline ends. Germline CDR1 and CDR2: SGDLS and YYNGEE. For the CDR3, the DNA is TGTGCCAGCAATCAACAGGGCGATTACAATGAGCAGTTCTTC. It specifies CASNQQGDYNEQFF.

This chain's CDR3 is CASSPSGGAEAFF. The CDR3 bases are TGTGCCAGCTCACCTTCTGGGGGGGCTGAAGCTTTCTTT. V is TRBV18 and J is TRBJ1-1, with a tentative D call TRBD1 (5 bases). With 3 bases removed from V and 6 bases from J, the gap between germline ends came to 11 bases. Germline-derived CDR1 and CDR2 are KGHSH and LQKENI. This CDR3 comprises 13 residues.

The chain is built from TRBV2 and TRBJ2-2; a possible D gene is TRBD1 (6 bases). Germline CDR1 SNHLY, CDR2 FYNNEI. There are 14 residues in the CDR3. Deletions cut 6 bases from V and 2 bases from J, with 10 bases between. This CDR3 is CASRLDSNTGELFF. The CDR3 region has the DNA TGTGCCAGCAGATTGGACAGTAACACCGGGGAGCTGTTTTTT.

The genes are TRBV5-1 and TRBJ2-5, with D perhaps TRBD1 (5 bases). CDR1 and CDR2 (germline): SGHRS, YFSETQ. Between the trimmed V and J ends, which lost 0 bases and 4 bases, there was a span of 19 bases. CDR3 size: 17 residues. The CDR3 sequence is CASSLEMVQGRGETQYF. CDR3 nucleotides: TGCGCCAGCAGCTTGGAGATGGTCCAGGGAAGGGGAGAGACCCAGTACTTC.

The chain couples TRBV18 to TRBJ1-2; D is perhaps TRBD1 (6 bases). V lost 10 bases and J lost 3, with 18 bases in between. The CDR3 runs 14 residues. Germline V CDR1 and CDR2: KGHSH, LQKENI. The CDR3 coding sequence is TGTGCCACCACGAAGGAACAGGGACACTATGGCTACACCTTC. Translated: CATTKEQGHYGYTF. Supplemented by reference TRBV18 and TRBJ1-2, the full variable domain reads NAGVMQNPRHLVRRRGQEARLRCSPMKGHSHVYWYRQLPEEGLKFMVYLQKENIIDESGMPKERFSAEFPKEGPSILRIQQVVRGDSAAYFCATTKEQGHYGYTFGSGTRLTVV.

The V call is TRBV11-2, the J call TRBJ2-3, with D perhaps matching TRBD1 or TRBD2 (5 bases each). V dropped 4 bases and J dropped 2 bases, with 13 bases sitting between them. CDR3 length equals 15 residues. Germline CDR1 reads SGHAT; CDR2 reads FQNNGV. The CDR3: CASSSRRGPTDTQYF. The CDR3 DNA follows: TGTGCCAGCAGCTCTCGCCGGGGACCCACAGATACGCAGTATTTT.

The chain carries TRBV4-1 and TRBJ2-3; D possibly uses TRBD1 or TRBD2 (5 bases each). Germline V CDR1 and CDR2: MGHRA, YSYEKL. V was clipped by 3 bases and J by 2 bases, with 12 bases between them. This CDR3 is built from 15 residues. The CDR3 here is CASSQGVLITDTQYF. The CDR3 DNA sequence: TGCGCCAGCAGCCAGGGGGTCCTTATCACAGATACGCAGTATTTT.

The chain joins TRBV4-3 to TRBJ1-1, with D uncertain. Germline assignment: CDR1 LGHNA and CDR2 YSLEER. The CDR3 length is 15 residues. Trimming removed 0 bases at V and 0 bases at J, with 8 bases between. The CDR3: CASSQDLRMNTEAFF. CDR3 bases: TGCGCCAGCAGCCAAGATTTGAGGATGAACACTGAAGCTTTCTTT.

The CDR3 DNA sequence: TGTGCCAGCAGCTTCCCCCTAGCGGGGGGGGAGCAGTTCTTC. Its translation: CASSFPLAGGEQFF. The chain links TRBV7-8 to TRBJ2-1; 12 positions match TRBD2. This CDR3 spans 14 amino acids. In germline, CDR1 is SGHVS, CDR2 FQNEAQ. V shed 3 bases and J 10 bases; nucleotides not matched to a gene: 4.

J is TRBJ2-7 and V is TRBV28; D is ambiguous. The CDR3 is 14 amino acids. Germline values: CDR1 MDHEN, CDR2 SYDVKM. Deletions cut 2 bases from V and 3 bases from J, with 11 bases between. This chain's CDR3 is CASSLLGRGYEQYF. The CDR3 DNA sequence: TGTGCCAGCAGTTTACTGGGTCGTGGCTACGAGCAGTACTTC.

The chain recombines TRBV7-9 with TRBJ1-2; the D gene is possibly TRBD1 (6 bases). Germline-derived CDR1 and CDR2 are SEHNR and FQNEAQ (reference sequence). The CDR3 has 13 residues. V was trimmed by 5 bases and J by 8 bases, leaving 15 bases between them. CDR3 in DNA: TGTGCCAGCAGCCGAGGGGGGGCGGACGGCTACACCTTC. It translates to CASSRGGADGYTF.

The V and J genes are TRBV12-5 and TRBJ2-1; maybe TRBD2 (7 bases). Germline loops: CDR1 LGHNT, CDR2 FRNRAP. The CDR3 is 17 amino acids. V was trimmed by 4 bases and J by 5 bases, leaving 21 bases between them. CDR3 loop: CASGSPLGGGGNNEQFF. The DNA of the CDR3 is TGTGCTAGTGGTTCCCCCTTGGGGGGAGGGGGGAACAATGAGCAGTTCTTC.

Written as DNA, the CDR3 is TGTGCCAGCAGCTACCGAGAGACAGTATACGAGCAGTACTTC. It encodes CASSYRETVYEQYF. The chain has TRBV7-8 and TRBJ2-7, with D possibly TRBD1 on 5 matching bases. Germline V CDR1 and CDR2: SGHVS, FQNEAQ. CDR3 length: 14 residues. V was trimmed by 4 bases and J by 4 bases, leaving 14 bases between them.

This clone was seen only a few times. CDR3 sequence: CASSPGGQASNEKLFF. CDR3 DNA: TGTGCCAGCTCACCAGGGGGCCAAGCCTCAAATGAAAAACTGTTTTTT. This chain links TRBV18 with TRBJ1-4; D might be TRBD1 (6 bases). V lost 2 bases to trimming and J lost 5 bases, with 15 bases between them. The CDR3 totals 16 residues. Germline values: CDR1 KGHSH, CDR2 LQKENI.

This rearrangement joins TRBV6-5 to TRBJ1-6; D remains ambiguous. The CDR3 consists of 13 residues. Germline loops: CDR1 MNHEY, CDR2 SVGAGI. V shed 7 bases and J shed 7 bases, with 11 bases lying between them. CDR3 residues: CASTAVLNSPLHF. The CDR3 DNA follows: TGTGCCAGCACGGCCGTTCTAAATTCACCCCTCCACTTT.

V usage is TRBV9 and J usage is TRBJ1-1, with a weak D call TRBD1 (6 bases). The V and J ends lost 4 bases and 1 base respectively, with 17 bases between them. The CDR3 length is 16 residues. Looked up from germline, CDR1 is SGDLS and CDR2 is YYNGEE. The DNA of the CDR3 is TGTGCCAGCAGCCCGAGCGGGGGGCGGAGGAACACTGAAGCTTTCTTT. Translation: CASSPSGGRRNTEAFF.

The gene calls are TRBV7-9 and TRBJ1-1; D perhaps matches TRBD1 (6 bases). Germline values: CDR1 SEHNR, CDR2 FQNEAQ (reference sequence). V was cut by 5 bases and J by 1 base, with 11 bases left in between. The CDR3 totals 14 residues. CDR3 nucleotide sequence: TGTGCCAGCAGCCCCCAGGGACAGAACACTGAAGCTTTCTTT. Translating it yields CASSPQGQNTEAFF.

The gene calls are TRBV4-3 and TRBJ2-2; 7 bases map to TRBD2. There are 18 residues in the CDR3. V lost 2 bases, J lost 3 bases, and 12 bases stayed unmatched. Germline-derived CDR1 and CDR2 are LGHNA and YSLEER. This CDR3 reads CASSQYSTPGGYTGELFF. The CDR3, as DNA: TGCGCCAGCAGCCAATACTCCACCCCGGGAGGTTACACCGGGGAGCTGTTTTTT.

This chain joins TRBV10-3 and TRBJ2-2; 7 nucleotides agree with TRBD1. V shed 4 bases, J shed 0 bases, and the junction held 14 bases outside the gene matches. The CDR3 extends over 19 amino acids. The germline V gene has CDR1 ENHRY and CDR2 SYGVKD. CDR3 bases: TGTGCCATCAGTGGGCAGAGGCTGGGGGACAGTACGAACACCGGGGAGCTGTTTTTT. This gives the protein CAISGQRLGDSTNTGELFF.

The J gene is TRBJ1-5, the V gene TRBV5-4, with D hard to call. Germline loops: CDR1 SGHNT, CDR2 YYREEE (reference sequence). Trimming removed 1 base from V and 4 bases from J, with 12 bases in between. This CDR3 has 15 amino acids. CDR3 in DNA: TGTGCCAGCAGCTTGTACGCTGCGAGGAATCAGCCCCAGCATTTT. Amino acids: CASSLYAARNQPQHF.